A single TCR beta chain is shown here with its context. Its specificity is not known. The CDR3 extends 3 residues past the end of the read, so its final part is completed from the germline J gene. The germline V gene encodes CDR1 MGHRA and CDR2 YSYEKL. The V and J ends lost 0 bases and 1 base respectively, with 9 bases between them. The CDR3 is made up of 15 amino acids. The data were taken from a study of T cells in women clearing cervical HPV infection. Sequencing used immunoSEQ multiplex PCR; TCRdb keeps in-frame clones, though not all of them. Here the sample table reports 30,000 to 50,000 clones. Study findings and constraints: Repertoire richness, not evenness, was significantly elevated in CIN3+ cases versus controls.

This clonotype was obtained from a woman aged 18-70 years with a cervical HPV16 infection that either progressed to CIN3+ or cleared (not recorded which). V is TRBV4-1 and J is TRBJ1-1, with D unclear. The specimen sequenced was blood buffy coat. This CDR3 is CASSQDPRWNTEAFF. Incomplete CDR3 DNA: TGCGCCAGCAGCCAAGATCCCAGGTGGAACACTGAA.